A single sample gave rise to the 25 T cell receptor beta chains below, sequenced in a study of T-cell reconstitution after alpha-beta-depleted transplantation in children. Construction of the TCRbeta library involved unique molecular identifiers. TCRdb ran MiXCR on the PCR reads and lists one entry per CDR3 protein. The table lists some 110,000 distinct CDR3 sequences, about a tenth of them singletons. The sample in question was PBMCs, obtained before TCRalphabeta/CD19-depleted stem cell transplant. The source is a boy aged 2 to 10 with acute lymphoblastic leukemia, due to receive a stem cell transplant.

The sample holds many counts of this clonotype. One end of the junction fails to match germline, which may point to a read error. The V and J genes are TRBV5-1 and TRBJ2-5; D unresolved. Per germline, CDR1 SGHRS and CDR2 YFSETQ. There are 11 residues in the CDR3. CDR3 nucleotides: TGTGCCAGCAGCCTCCAAGAGACCCAGTACTTC. It translates to CASSLQETQYF. Combining the CDR3 with reference TRBV5-1 and TRBJ2-5 gives the whole variable domain KAGVTQTPRYLIKTRGQQVTLSCSPISGHRSVSWYQQTPGQGLQFLFEYFSETQRNKGNFPGRFSGRQFSNSRSEMNVSTLELGDSALYLCASSLQETQYFGPGTRLLVL.

This CDR3 reads CASGISYEQFF. Here the CDR3 DNA reads TGTGCCAGCGGAATATCATATGAGCAGTTCTTC. The chain couples TRBV2 to TRBJ2-1; D remains ambiguous. From germline, CDR1 is SNHLY and CDR2 FYNNEI. CDR3 length: 11 residues. The V gene lost 8 bases and the J gene lost 8 bases, with 10 bases spanning the gap.

V gene TRBV7-9 combines with J gene TRBJ2-1; 11 bases line up with TRBD1. This CDR3 is 15 amino acids long. The V gene's germline CDR1 is SEHNR and CDR2 FQNEAQ (reference sequence). Losses at the gene ends were 2 bases for V and 7 bases for J; bases not matched to a gene: 4. The CDR3 DNA sequence: TGTGCCAGCAGCTTACCCGGGACAGGGGGAAATGAGCAGTTCTTC. The encoded protein is CASSLPGTGGNEQFF.

The chain recombines TRBV28 with TRBJ2-7, with 8 bases fitting TRBD2. The CDR3 runs to 14 residues. The germline V gene encodes CDR1 MDHEN and CDR2 SYDVKM. V trimming: 1 base; J trimming: 3 bases; junction bases outside the gene matches: 2. Here the CDR3 DNA reads TGTGCCAGCAGTTTATTCCGGGGGGGCTACGAGCAGTACTTC. Translating it yields CASSLFRGGYEQYF.

This clonotype was seen many times. In DNA, the CDR3 is TGCGCCAGCAGCTTGGGCAGGACCTCTGGAAACACCATATATTTT. Amino acid sequence: CASSLGRTSGNTIYF. The chain uses TRBV5-1 and TRBJ1-3; unclear D gene. The V gene's germline CDR1 is SGHRS and CDR2 YFSETQ. V lost 0 bases to trimming and J lost 0 bases, with 7 bases between them. CDR3 size: 15 residues.

This clonotype showed up many times. The chain is built from TRBV5-1 and TRBJ1-6; D gene unclear. CDR3 length: 14 amino acids. CDR1 and CDR2 from the germline V gene are SGHRS and YFSETQ. V was trimmed by 1 base and J by 7 bases, leaving 9 bases between them. CDR3 nucleotide sequence: TGCGCCAGCAGCTTGAACAGAGGGAATTCACCCCTCCACTTT. Amino acids: CASSLNRGNSPLHF.

This clonotype showed up just a few times. This chain joins TRBV20-1 and TRBJ2-1; 7 bases line up with TRBD1. CDR1 and CDR2 (germline): DFQATT, SNEGSKA (reference sequence). This CDR3 is built from 15 residues. The J segment lost 0 bases and the V segment lost 5 bases, leaving 7 bases of the junction unmatched. The CDR3 loop reads CSASQGLSSYNEQFF. CDR3 nucleotide sequence: TGCAGTGCTTCACAGGGGCTGAGCTCCTACAATGAGCAGTTCTTC.

The J gene is TRBJ1-1, the V gene TRBV12-5; D is undetermined. The CDR3 contains 16 residues. Trimming took 0 bases from V and 0 from J, leaving 11 bases between them. Germline CDR1 reads LGHNT; CDR2 reads FRNRAP. In nucleotides, the CDR3 is TGTGCTAGTGGTTTGGTACTGCAGGCCCTGAACACTGAAGCTTTCTTT. This codes for CASGLVLQALNTEAFF. Combining the CDR3 with reference TRBV12-5 and TRBJ1-1 gives the whole variable domain DARVTQTPRHKVTEMGQEVTMRCQPILGHNTVFWYRQTMMQGLELLAYFRNRAPLDDSGMPKDRFSAEMPDATLATLKIQPSEPRDSAVYFCASGLVLQALNTEAFFGQGTRLTVV.

In this sample, this clonotype turned up many times. V usage is TRBV24-1 and J usage is TRBJ2-1, with 12 positions matching TRBD2. Germline-derived CDR1 and CDR2 are KGHDR and SFDVKD. The CDR3 extends over 16 amino acids. Trimming at V came to 3 bases and at J to 7 bases, leaving 6 bases not matched to a gene. The CDR3 is CATSDRRLAGVNEQFF. As DNA, the CDR3 is TGTGCCACCAGTGATCGGAGACTAGCGGGAGTGAATGAGCAGTTCTTC.

The V and J genes are TRBV3-1 and TRBJ2-1, with D unclear. The germline V gene encodes CDR1 LGHDT and CDR2 YNNKEL (reference sequence). The CDR3 is 13 amino acids. The V end was cut by 0 bases, the J end by 9 bases, with 9 bases between. CDR3 bases: TGTGCCAGCAGCCAAGATCTGGGTCGTGAGCAGTTCTTC. Its protein product is CASSQDLGREQFF.

The J gene is TRBJ2-2, the V gene TRBV2, with 9 bases identical to TRBD2. The trim removed 8 bases at V and 5 bases at J, leaving 21 bases unmatched. Germline values: CDR1 SNHLY, CDR2 FYNNEI. CDR3 length equals 19 residues. The CDR3 DNA is TGTGCCAGCTCAGCTTCGGTGGGGGCGCGGCGGGAGGGGACCGGGGAGCTGTTTTTT. This codes for CASSASVGARREGTGELFF.

The J gene is TRBJ1-2, the V gene TRBV29-1, with no clear D. V lost 4 bases, J lost 3 bases, and 9 bases lay in between. Germline V gives CDR1 SQVTM, CDR2 ANQGSEA. The CDR3 sequence is 12 residues long. This CDR3 is CSVARVDYGYTF. DNA of the CDR3: TGCAGCGTTGCGCGGGTTGACTATGGCTACACCTTC.

Only a few counts were recorded for this clonotype. The chain is built from TRBV6-1 and TRBJ1-1; 9 nucleotides align to TRBD1. V shed 4 bases and J 6 bases; nucleotides not matched to a gene: 3. This CDR3 is 13 amino acids long. Germline values: CDR1 MNHNS, CDR2 SASEGT. As DNA, the CDR3 is TGTGCCAGCAGTGTAAACAGGGGGCCTGAAGCTTTCTTT. As protein: CASSVNRGPEAFF.

This clonotype was observed at least ten times. V usage is TRBV12-3 or TRBV12-4 and J usage is TRBJ2-5; tentatively, D is TRBD1 (5 bases). The CDR3 covers 15 residues. V was cut by 2 bases and J by 1 base, with 11 bases left in between. The CDR3 sequence: CASSLWGGSQETQYF. The CDR3 DNA follows: TGTGCCAGCAGTTTATGGGGCGGTTCCCAAGAGACCCAGTACTTC.

This clonotype was recorded a few times. The chain recombines TRBV4-1 with TRBJ2-2, with TRBD2 as a possible D gene (6 bases). V was clipped by 5 bases and J by 9 bases, with 10 bases between them. The CDR3 runs 12 residues. The germline V gene has CDR1 MGHRA and CDR2 YSYEKL. CDR3 sequence reads: CASSGGTRELFF. CDR3 DNA: TGCGCCAGCAGCGGGGGGACGCGGGAGCTGTTTTTT.

The chain employs TRBV15 and TRBJ2-3; 9 nucleotides match TRBD2. Trimming removed 4 bases from V and 5 bases from J; junction bases left unmatched: 7. Germline V gene lookup returns CDR1 LNHNV and CDR2 YYDKDF (reference sequence). The CDR3 is 15 residues long. Written as DNA, the CDR3 is TGTGCCACCAGCATCAATAGCGGGAGCGGAGATACGCAGTATTTT. Protein sequence: CATSINSGSGDTQYF.

The chain joins TRBV19 to TRBJ2-3, with D tentatively TRBD2 (7 bases). The CDR3 consists of 14 residues. Germline V lookup: CDR1 LNHDA, CDR2 SQIVND (reference sequence). Trimming removed 8 bases from V and 3 bases from J, with 15 bases in between. The chain's CDR3 is CASCPRGLTDTQYF. The CDR3 DNA is TGTGCCAGTTGTCCGCGGGGGCTTACAGATACGCAGTATTTT.

The genes are TRBV5-1 and TRBJ2-7; D may be TRBD1 (6 bases). This CDR3 is 14 amino acids long. Trimming shortened V by 4 bases and J by 5 bases, and 16 bases separated the two germline ends. Germline assignment: CDR1 SGHRS and CDR2 YFSETQ. The CDR3 loop reads CASSPKSGADEQYF. The CDR3 DNA reads as TGCGCCAGCAGCCCAAAGTCAGGGGCGGACGAGCAGTACTTC.

This clonotype appeared many times. V is TRBV12-3 or TRBV12-4 and J is TRBJ2-7, with a weak D call TRBD2 (5 bases). The CDR3 runs to 12 residues. The V gene lost 2 bases and the J gene lost 7 bases, with 9 bases spanning the gap. This CDR3 is CASSLFKREQYF. The CDR3 DNA sequence: TGTGCCAGCAGTTTATTCAAGCGGGAGCAGTACTTC.

This clonotype was counted a few times. The CDR3 sequence is CASSFPRTSGNVYTQYF. Here the CDR3 DNA reads TGTGCCAGCAGCTTTCCCAGGACTAGCGGGAACGTCTATACGCAGTATTTT. The V and J genes are TRBV7-2 and TRBJ2-3; 12 positions match TRBD2. The junction had 11 bases not matched to a gene; V was cut back by 3 bases and J by 7 bases. The CDR3 spans 17 residues. In germline, CDR1 is SGHTA, CDR2 FQGNSA.

Many counts were recorded for this clonotype. This chain joins TRBV5-6 and TRBJ2-3; 9 bases fit TRBD2. V lost 3 bases and J lost 3; bases outside the gene matches: 8. This CDR3 has 16 residues. Germline lookup yields CDR1 SGHDT and CDR2 YYEEEE. The CDR3 is CASSSRRSGRTDTQYF. The CDR3 DNA reads TGTGCCAGCAGCTCCCGGAGAAGCGGGAGGACAGATACGCAGTATTTT.

Ten or more counts support this clonotype. The V call is TRBV27, the J call TRBJ1-2; tentatively, D is TRBD1 (6 bases). The CDR3 sequence is 14 residues long. Germline V gene data show CDR1 as MNHEY and CDR2 as SMNVEV (reference sequence). Trimming removed 2 bases from V and 6 bases from J, with 13 bases in between. CDR3 amino acids: CASSLAVGANGYTF. The CDR3 DNA reads TGTGCCAGCAGTTTAGCCGTGGGGGCAAATGGCTACACCTTC.

This sequence joins TRBV12-3 or TRBV12-4 and TRBJ2-1; D ambiguous. V lost 8 bases and J lost 5, with 7 bases in between. CDR3 length equals 11 residues. CDR3 protein: CASARDNEQFF. In nucleotides, the CDR3 is TGTGCCAGCGCTAGGGACAATGAGCAGTTCTTC.

V is TRBV5-1 and J is TRBJ2-5, with 9 bases aligning to TRBD2. From germline, CDR1 is SGHRS and CDR2 YFSETQ. The CDR3 sequence is 15 residues long. The V and J ends lost 5 bases and 5 bases, in that order; junction bases with no gene match: 10. CDR3 in amino acids: CASSQSSGSGETQYF. CDR3 DNA: TGCGCCAGCAGTCAGAGTAGCGGGAGTGGCGAGACCCAGTACTTC.

The genes are TRBV7-9 and TRBJ2-1; tentative D call: TRBD1 (6 bases). CDR1 and CDR2 from the germline V gene are SEHNR and FQNEAQ (reference sequence). The CDR3 length is 15 residues. Trimming shortened V by 4 bases and J by 3 bases, and 13 bases separated the two germline ends. The CDR3 reads CASSSPGHNYNEQFF. The CDR3 DNA reads TGTGCCAGCAGCTCCCCGGGACACAACTACAATGAGCAGTTCTTC. Based on the CDR3 plus reference TRBV7-9 and TRBJ2-1, the full variable domain is DTGVSQNPRHKITKRGQNVTFRCDPISEHNRLYWYRQTLGQGPEFLTYFQNEAQLEKSRLLSDRFSAERPKGSFSTLEIQRTEQGDSAMYLCASSSPGHNYNEQFFGPGTRLTVL.